This entry lists 27 T cell receptor beta chains sequenced from one sample in a study of Ad26.COV2.S vaccination and SARS-CoV-2 variants. Treatment noted: 15 to 20 received Ad26.COV2.S at low or high dose, single or two shots; about 5 received placebo; per-sample allocation not given. Specimens were obtained on day 63 following the first vaccine or placebo injection. The repertoire was sequenced with immunoSEQ multiplex PCR; TCRdb's copy has only in-frame clones and lacks some. This sample has some 350,000 clones, with 70% to 90% found just once. Sequencing was performed on peripheral blood, taken in a trial of Ad26.COV2.S vaccine versus placebo. The receptor set was obtained from a person between 18 and 60 years old who received the Ad26.COV2.S COVID-19 vaccine or a placebo.

V usage is TRBV5-1 and J usage is TRBJ2-1; D is uncertain. Between the trimmed V and J ends, which lost 1 base and 5 bases, there was a span of 13 bases. Germline loops: CDR1 SGHRS, CDR2 YFSETQ. This CDR3 comprises 15 residues. CDR3 nucleotides: TGCGCCAGCAGCTTGATGTCGGGTGAACACAATGAGCAGTTCTTC. Its translation: CASSLMSGEHNEQFF. The complete variable domain, with remaining parts taken from reference TRBV5-1 and TRBJ2-1, reads KAGVTQTPRYLIKTRGQQVTLSCSPISGHRSVSWYQQTPGQGLQFLFEYFSETQRNKGNFPGRFSGRQFSNSRSEMNVSTLELGDSALYLCASSLMSGEHNEQFFGPGTRLTVL.

This chain joins TRBV15 and TRBJ1-3, with unresolved D. Looked up from germline, CDR1 is LNHNV and CDR2 is YYDKDF (reference sequence). The CDR3 sequence is 15 residues long. V lost 6 bases and J 2 bases, leaving 14 bases between the germline ends. The CDR3 region is CATSPAGSPGNTIYF. In DNA form, the CDR3 reads TGTGCCACCAGTCCCGCCGGGAGCCCTGGAAACACCATATATTTT.

CDR3: CASGLARQGGKETQYF. For the CDR3, the DNA is TGTGCTAGTGGTTTGGCCCGACAGGGTGGGAAGGAGACCCAGTACTTC. V gene TRBV12-5 combines with J gene TRBJ2-5; 7 nucleotides line up with TRBD1. Germline V gives CDR1 LGHNT, CDR2 FRNRAP. Trimming at V came to 1 base and at J to 5 bases, leaving 10 bases not matched to a gene. The CDR3 runs to 16 residues.

Notes on this clone: Other DNA sequences of this sample code for an identical CDR3. The rearrangement links TRBV28 to TRBJ2-7; no clear D. The CDR3 is made up of 12 amino acids. Germline CDR1 is MDHEN and CDR2 is SYDVKM. V lost 2 bases to trimming and J lost 0 bases, with 2 bases between them. The CDR3 loop is CASSLRSYEQYF. The DNA of the CDR3 is TGTGCCAGCAGTTTACGCTCCTACGAGCAGTACTTC.

This rearrangement joins TRBV6-1 to TRBJ1-5, with D uncertain. CDR3 length equals 13 residues. The V gene's germline CDR1 is MNHNS and CDR2 SASEGT. Trimming removed 2 bases from V and 4 bases from J, with 6 bases in between. In DNA, the CDR3 is TGTGCCAGCAGTGAATCCCATAATCAGCCCCAGCATTTT. Encoded protein: CASSESHNQPQHF.

This sequence joins TRBV11-2 and TRBJ1-5, with 7 bases lining up with TRBD1. The V segment lost 5 bases and the J segment 0 bases; nucleotides outside the gene matches: 4. Germline V gene data show CDR1 as SGHAT and CDR2 as FQNNGV. This CDR3 region has 15 residues. Here the CDR3 DNA reads TGTGCCAGCAGCGAACAGGGGTTTAGCAATCAGCCCCAGCATTTT. Its translation is CASSEQGFSNQPQHF.

This chain connects TRBV2 to TRBJ1-5, with D possibly TRBD1 on 6 matching bases. CDR3 length equals 14 residues. V dropped 2 bases and J dropped 3 bases, with 8 bases sitting between them. CDR1 is SNHLY and CDR2 is FYNNEI in the germline V gene. DNA for the CDR3: TGTGCCAGCAGTGAACAGGGGTCCAATCAGCCCCAGCATTTT. Translation: CASSEQGSNQPQHF.

About this clone: Additional DNA sequences in this sample encode the identical CDR3. The chain carries TRBV4-3 and TRBJ1-1; maybe TRBD1 (6 bases). From germline, CDR1 is LGHNA and CDR2 YSLEER. There are 13 residues in the CDR3. Trimming stripped 1 base from V and 5 bases from J, with 8 bases between. In nucleotides, the CDR3 is TGCGCCAGCAGCCAAGTAGGGGGAACTGAAGCTTTCTTT. The encoded protein is CASSQVGGTEAFF.

The chain couples TRBV5-1 to TRBJ2-1; TRBD2 agrees at 8 bases. Trimming removed 1 base from V and 7 bases from J; junction bases left unmatched: 10. Looked up from germline, CDR1 is SGHRS and CDR2 is YFSETQ. The CDR3 extends over 16 amino acids. CDR3 nucleotides: TGCGCCAGCAGCTTGAGGCCTAGCGGGTGGTTAAATGAGCAGTTCTTC. Protein product: CASSLRPSGWLNEQFF.

This chain joins TRBV4-3 and TRBJ2-4; 9 nucleotides match TRBD2. Germline CDR1 and CDR2: LGHNA and YSLEER. The V and J ends lost 1 base and 5 bases, in that order; junction bases with no gene match: 9. CDR3 size: 17 residues. CDR3 sequence: CASSQATVTSGQNIQYF. The DNA of the CDR3 is TGCGCCAGCAGCCAAGCCACGGTGACTAGCGGACAAAACATTCAGTACTTC.

This clone was detected once. The CDR3 DNA is TGTGCCAGCAGTTACCGGGACAGAACCTACAATGAGCAGTTCTTC. Translation gives CASSYRDRTYNEQFF. The chain links TRBV6-2 or TRBV6-3 to TRBJ2-1, with TRBD1 matching over 7 bases. The V segment lost 2 bases and the J segment 2 bases; nucleotides outside the gene matches: 3. The length of the CDR3 is 15 residues. CDR1 is MNHEY and CDR2 is SVGEGT in the germline V gene.

The genes are TRBV21-1 and TRBJ2-1; TRBD2, the table's D call, lacks a check against the DNA. TRBV21-1 represents a pseudogene. The CDR3 totals 14 residues. CDR3 sequence (DNA): TGTGCCAGCAGCAAAGCCGAGGCCCTCAATGAGCAGTTCTTC. It specifies CASSKAEALNEQFF.

This clone was found once. The V call is TRBV5-1, the J call TRBJ2-7, with TRBD2 matching 13 bases. Germline assignment: CDR1 SGHRS and CDR2 YFSETQ. This CDR3 is 16 amino acids long. V trimming: 4 bases; J trimming: 6 bases; junction bases outside the gene matches: 10. CDR3 sequence reads: CASSKGLAGMAGEQYF. DNA for the CDR3: TGCGCCAGCAGCAAGGGACTAGCGGGGATGGCGGGCGAGCAGTACTTC.

This clone was recorded a few times. The genes are TRBV6-6 and TRBJ1-4; no clear D gene. This CDR3 has 16 amino acids. The V end lost 4 bases, the J end lost 8 bases, and 20 bases lay between the germline ends. CDR1 is MNHNY, CDR2 SVGAGI, per germline (reference sequence). The DNA for the CDR3 is TGTGCCAGCAGTTCCAGTACGCGCCACGGAGAGGAAAAACTGTTTTTT. Its translation is CASSSSTRHGEEKLFF.

V is TRBV4-1 and J is TRBJ2-7, with 10 bases identical to TRBD1. This CDR3 region has 15 residues. With 0 bases clipped from V and 4 bases from J, the junction kept 3 bases outside the gene matches. Germline V gene sequence: CDR1 MGHRA, CDR2 YSYEKL. As DNA, the CDR3 is TGCGCCAGCAGCCAAGACGGGACAGGGGTGTACGAGCAGTACTTC. Protein sequence: CASSQDGTGVYEQYF.

This clone was counted a single time. The V and J genes are TRBV24-1 and TRBJ2-1; tentatively, D is TRBD1 (5 bases). Deletions cut 5 bases from V and 2 bases from J, with 9 bases between. The CDR3 consists of 14 residues. The germline gives CDR1 KGHDR, CDR2 SFDVKD. The CDR3 spells CATSAGNTYNEQFF. Written as DNA, the CDR3 is TGTGCCACCAGTGCAGGGAACACCTACAATGAGCAGTTCTTC.

The table lists this clone with a few counts. This chain connects TRBV5-8 to TRBJ1-2; D unresolved. The CDR3 is 14 residues long. Trimming took 1 base from V and 1 from J, leaving 8 bases between them. Germline V CDR1 and CDR2: SGHTS, YDEGEE. As DNA, the CDR3 is TGTGCCAGCAGCTTGCGGCGACTTAACTATGGCTACACCTTC. Its protein product is CASSLRRLNYGYTF.

J is TRBJ1-3 and V is TRBV9; D is unclear. There are 15 residues in the CDR3. The germline V and J ends were trimmed by 3 bases and 0 bases, with 10 bases remaining between them. The germline V gene encodes CDR1 SGDLS and CDR2 YYNGEE. CDR3 sequence reads: CASSADISSGNTIYF. CDR3 coding DNA: TGTGCCAGCAGCGCTGACATTAGCTCTGGAAACACCATATATTTT.

The V gene is TRBV28, the J gene TRBJ2-5; 7 nucleotides match TRBD1. The V and J ends lost 5 bases and 5 bases, in that order; junction bases with no gene match: 11. The CDR3 covers 15 residues. The V gene's germline CDR1 is MDHEN and CDR2 SYDVKM. The CDR3 nucleotides are TGTGCCAGCAGTCACCAAGACAGGGTTCTGGAGACCCAGTACTTC. Protein: CASSHQDRVLETQYF. Full variable domain (outside the CDR3, taken from reference TRBV28 and TRBJ2-5): DVKVTQSSRYLVKRTGEKVFLECVQDMDHENMFWYRQDPGLGLRLIYFSYDVKMKEKGDIPEGYSVSREKKERFSLILESASTNQTSMYLCASSHQDRVLETQYFGPGTRLLVL.

The J gene is TRBJ1-2, the V gene TRBV27; 8 bases line up with TRBD1. Per the germline V gene, CDR1 is MNHEY and CDR2 is SMNVEV (reference sequence). The CDR3 is 14 amino acids. Losses at the gene ends were 2 bases for V and 6 bases for J; bases not matched to a gene: 5. The CDR3 loop is CASSLAGQGDGYTF. For the CDR3, the DNA is TGTGCCAGCAGTTTAGCCGGACAGGGCGATGGCTACACCTTC.

The chain is built from TRBV6-5 and TRBJ2-7; 7 nucleotides agree with TRBD2. This CDR3 has 15 residues. CDR1 is MNHEY and CDR2 is SVGAGI in the germline V gene. V lost 8 bases, J lost 3 bases, and 13 bases stayed unmatched. The CDR3 DNA sequence: TGTGCCAGCCGGTACCAAAGCGGGGCTTACTACGAGCAGTACTTC. This sequence encodes CASRYQSGAYYEQYF.

The rearrangement joins TRBV5-4 to TRBJ2-2; either TRBD1 or TRBD2 may fit D (5 bases each). Germline values: CDR1 SGHNT, CDR2 YYREEE (reference sequence). CDR3 length equals 15 residues. V was clipped by 4 bases and J by 3 bases, with 13 bases between them. The CDR3 is CASSRDQAYTGELFF. In DNA form, the CDR3 reads TGTGCCAGCAGCAGGGACCAGGCGTACACCGGGGAGCTGTTTTTT. The whole variable domain, remainder taken from reference TRBV5-4 and TRBJ2-2, is ETGVTQSPTHLIKTRGQQVTLRCSSQSGHNTVSWYQQALGQGPQFIFQYYREEENGRGNFPPRFSGLQFPNYSSELNVNALELDDSALYLCASSRDQAYTGELFFGEGSRLTVL.

This clone appeared once. J is TRBJ1-1 and V is TRBV30; 7 bases map to TRBD1. The CDR3 covers 12 residues. Germline V lookup: CDR1 GTSNPN, CDR2 SVGIG (reference sequence). Trimming took 5 bases from V and 0 from J; bases not matched to a gene: 0. CDR3 nucleotide sequence: TGTGCCTGGGGGACAGTGAACACTGAAGCTTTCTTT. Protein: CAWGTVNTEAFF.

CDR3 protein: CASSPRQGRQETQYF. In nucleotides, the CDR3 is TGTGCCAGCTCACCCCGACAGGGGCGACAAGAGACCCAGTACTTC. This chain joins TRBV18 and TRBJ2-5, with TRBD1 identical over 8 bases. The V gene end was trimmed by 3 bases and the J gene end by 2 bases; junction bases not matched to a gene: 5. The CDR3 is 15 residues long. Germline CDR1 reads KGHSH; CDR2 reads LQKENI.

Only a few counts were recorded for this clone. The chain employs TRBV6-5 and TRBJ2-5; TRBD2 is a possible D gene (6 bases). Germline V gene data show CDR1 as MNHEY and CDR2 as SVGAGI. The CDR3 spans 14 residues. V was shortened by 4 bases and J by 3 bases, with 12 bases between the two germline ends. CDR3 in DNA: TGTGCCAGCAGTTCCGCGGGACCTAAAGAGACCCAGTACTTC. Encoded protein: CASSSAGPKETQYF.

The chain links TRBV6-1 to TRBJ2-5; D may be TRBD2 (6 bases). The germline V and J ends were trimmed by 6 bases and 0 bases, with 8 bases remaining between them. Germline V gene sequence: CDR1 MNHNS, CDR2 SASEGT. This CDR3 is built from 13 residues. The CDR3 DNA follows: TGTGCCAGCAGGCGGGACCACCAAGAGACCCAGTACTTC. Protein sequence: CASRRDHQETQYF.

The rearrangement joins TRBV3-1 (or the pseudogene TRBV3-2) to TRBJ1-5, with D tentatively TRBD1 (6 bases). V was clipped by 3 bases and J by 3 bases, with 6 bases between them. CDR3 length: 13 amino acids. Germline V gene sequence: CDR1 LGHDT, CDR2 YNNKEL (reference sequence). As DNA, the CDR3 is TGTGCCAGCAGCCAGGGGGCCAATCAGCCCCAGCATTTT. It encodes CASSQGANQPQHF.